The present T cell receptor (beta chain) was sequenced within a study of CD4 T cells in relation to SARS-CoV-2 and coronaviruses. Naive and memory CD4+ T cell DNA was deep-sequenced without culture. Profiling relied on immunoSEQ multiplex PCR, and the TCRdb table lists in-frame clones only, not all of them. This table has about 64,000 clones, approximately 94% appearing once. The CDR3 extends over 16 amino acids. The junction had 7 bases not matched to a gene; V was cut back by 0 bases and J by 6 bases. Germline assignment: CDR1 LGHDT and CDR2 YNNKEL (reference sequence). The unexposed donors gave CD4+ T cells in about 2011-2019, prior to COVID-19. In regard to this clone: As yet, its antigen is unknown.

Overall study findings and caveats: The assay detects memory recall responses, not culture-primed primary responses. Samples before the pandemic and after infection were not matched within any donor. Monoreactive clones expanded significantly more to SARS-CoV-2 than crossreactive clones did.

Material: naive CD4+ T cells from PBMCs. The subset denotes: naive CD4+ T cells isolated by negative enrichment. This sequence originates from a human donor in good health. The chain joins TRBV3-1 (or the pseudogene TRBV3-2) to TRBJ2-1, with TRBD1 identical over 8 bases. In nucleotides, the CDR3 is TGTGCCAGCAGCCAAGATCCCAGGGGGCGCGGCAATGAGCAGTTCTTC. Amino acids: CASSQDPRGRGNEQFF.